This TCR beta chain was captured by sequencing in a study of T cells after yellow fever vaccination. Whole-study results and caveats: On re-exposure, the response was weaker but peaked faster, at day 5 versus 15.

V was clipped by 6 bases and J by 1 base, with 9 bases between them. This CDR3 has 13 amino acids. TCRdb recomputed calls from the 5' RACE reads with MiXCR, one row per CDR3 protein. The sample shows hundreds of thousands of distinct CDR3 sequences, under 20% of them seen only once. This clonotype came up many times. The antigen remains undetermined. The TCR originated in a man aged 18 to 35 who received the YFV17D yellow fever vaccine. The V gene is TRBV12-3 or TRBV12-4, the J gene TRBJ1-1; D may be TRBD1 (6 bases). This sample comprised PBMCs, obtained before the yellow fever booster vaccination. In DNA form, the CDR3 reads TGTGCCAGCAGGGAACAGGGGAACACTGAAGCTTTCTTT. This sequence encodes CASREQGNTEAFF.